The rows below give T cell receptor beta chains drawn from one sample of a study of cytomegalovirus exposure and HLA in healthy donors. Sequencing was performed with immunoSEQ multiplex PCR; in TCRdb, only in-frame clones are kept and a portion is missing. The table includes some 130,000 clones, over 70% detected once. The sequenced material came from PBMCs. These receptors were obtained from a man aged 30-40 years in good health and CMV-seronegative. CDR3s include the opening cysteine and the closing phenylalanine or tryptophan. Fields, in order: CDR3 length, D gene, V gene, clone size, J gene, CDR3 DNA, CDR3 protein. The D gene is left open where the match is weak. Expanded clones are given a class, and other clones once, few, many or no size at all.

>15|TRBD2|TRBV27|.|TRBJ2-2
TGTGCCAGCAGCCTAAGCGGGGAGAACACCGGGGAGCTGTTTTTT
CASSLSGENTGELFF
>13|.|TRBV6-4|.|TRBJ2-2
TGTGCCAGCAGAAGGGGTAATACCGGGGAGCTGTTTTTT
CASRRGNTGELFF
>13|.|TRBV12-5|.|TRBJ2-2
TGTGCTAGTGGTTTAGAGGGCTACGGGGAGCTGTTTTTT
CASGLEGYGELFF
>14|.|TRBV30|.|TRBJ1-4
TGTGCCTGGAGTGTACTTACTTTTCCTGAAAAACTGTTTTTT
CAWSVLTFPEKLFF
>17|TRBD2|TRBV19|.|TRBJ2-3
TGTGCCAGTAGTCGGAAGACTAGCGGGACCAGCACAGATACGCAGTATTTT
CASSRKTSGTSTDTQYF
>14|.|TRBV5-4|few|TRBJ1-4
TGTGCCAGCAGCGTACAGGGTATACATGAAAAACTGTTTTTT
CASSVQGIHEKLFF
>15|TRBD1|TRBV9|.|TRBJ1-2
TGTGCCAGCAGCGTAGGGACAGGGGTACCCTATGGCTACGCCTTC
CASSVGTGVPYGYAF
>15|.|TRBV28|.|TRBJ2-5
TGTGCCAGCAGTTTAGCAGAGGGCTACCAAGAGACCCAGTACTTC
CASSLAEGYQETQYF
>14|.|TRBV11-2|.|TRBJ2-7
TGTGCCAGCAGCTTAGGGCAGCGGTTCTACGAGCAGTACTTC
CASSLGQRFYEQYF
>15|.|TRBV28|few|TRBJ2-1
TGTGCCAGCAGTTTAAAGAGACAGCGACACAATGAGCAGTTCTTC
CASSLKRQRHNEQFF
>15|.|TRBV30|once|TRBJ1-3
TGTGCCTGGAGTCCCAGGGGATTCTCTGGAAACACCATATATTTT
CAWSPRGFSGNTIYF
>12|.|TRBV11-2|.|TRBJ2-5
TGTGCCAGCACCTCCAATTCAGAGGCCCAGTACTTC
CASTSNSEAQYF